The sequence of this T cell receptor beta chain was determined in a study of T and B cells in COVID-19 patients. Each TRB amplification used roughly 240-550 ng of genomic DNA from blood. TRB rearrangements were amplified by multiplex PCR with BIOMED2 TRB-A/B primers. TCRdb reanalysed the multiplex PCR reads using MiXCR and keeps one entry per CDR3 protein. This table holds around 13,000 distinct CDR3 sequences, about 25% found once. CDR3 length: 15 amino acids. V lost 7 bases, J lost 4 bases, and 12 bases stayed unmatched. CDR1 is SQVTM, CDR2 ANQGSEA, per germline. The J gene is TRBJ1-2, the V gene TRBV29-1; 10 nucleotides line up with TRBD1. The TCR originated in a human donor who had recovered from COVID-19. Source material: blood. CDR3 coding DNA: TGCAGCGGGGGACACGGGACAGGGGACGTCTATGGCTACACCTTC. Encoded protein: CSGGHGTGDVYGYTF.